These 10 T cell receptor beta chains came from one sample sequenced in a study of blood T cell repertoires in COVID-19. Clones were read by immunoSEQ multiplex PCR, and TCRdb kept only the in-frame ones, dropping some. The data contain about 75,000 clones, 80% to 90% of them singletons. The sample consisted of peripheral blood. The receptors stem from a human donor in a cohort sampled during active COVID-19.

The chain uses TRBV12-5 and TRBJ2-7; TRBD2 matches 7 bases. This CDR3 is built from 16 residues. V lost 0 bases, J lost 3 bases, and 8 bases stayed unmatched. The germline CDR1 and CDR2 sequences are LGHNT and FRNRAP. The CDR3 region has the DNA TGTGCTAGTGGTTTGGTAACGATTCGGGGGGTCTACGAGCAGTACTTC. This sequence encodes CASGLVTIRGVYEQYF.

V gene TRBV14 combines with J gene TRBJ2-1; the D gene is possibly TRBD2 (6 bases). CDR3 length equals 16 residues. Deletions cut 3 bases from V and 3 bases from J, with 15 bases between. The germline V gene encodes CDR1 SGHDN and CDR2 FVKESK. The CDR3 region has the DNA TGTGCCAGCAGCCAGGGGAGCGGGTTAGGCTACAATGAGCAGTTCTTC. Encoded protein: CASSQGSGLGYNEQFF.

The table lists this clone with a count of one. V and J are TRBV7-2 and TRBJ1-3, with TRBD1 as a possible D gene (5 bases). CDR3 length equals 14 residues. Trimming pared 5 bases from V and 3 bases from J, leaving 11 bases between. CDR1 and CDR2 (germline): SGHTA, FQGNSA. The CDR3 bases are TGTGCCAGCAGCCCACAGGATATTGGAAACACCATATATTTT. Protein product: CASSPQDIGNTIYF.

The rearrangement links TRBV30 to TRBJ1-5, with TRBD1 matching 7 bases. CDR3 length equals 15 residues. In germline, CDR1 is GTSNPN, CDR2 SVGIG (reference sequence). V shed 0 bases, J shed 2 bases, and the junction held 4 bases outside the gene matches. The CDR3 DNA reads TGTGCCTGGAGTGTTGGACAGGCCGGCAATCAGCCCCAGCATTTT. It yields the protein CAWSVGQAGNQPQHF.

The chain is built from TRBV7-2 and TRBJ2-1, with D perhaps matching TRBD1 (8 bases). Trimming shortened V by 6 bases and J by 0 bases, and 18 bases separated the two germline ends. Germline V gene sequence: CDR1 SGHTA, CDR2 FQGNSA. This CDR3 comprises 17 residues. The CDR3 nucleotides are TGTGCCAGCAGACGTTACAGGGGGGGGTCCTCCTACAATGAGCAGTTCTTC. Amino acids: CASRRYRGGSSYNEQFF.

The chain carries TRBV5-1 and TRBJ2-5, with TRBD1 matching 8 bases. This CDR3 comprises 14 residues. V trimming: 4 bases; J trimming: 2 bases; junction bases outside the gene matches: 4. Germline CDR1 is SGHRS and CDR2 is YFSETQ. CDR3 sequence (DNA): TGCGCCAGCAGCCGTGGACAGGGACAAGAGACCCAGTACTTC. Amino acid sequence: CASSRGQGQETQYF.

The rearrangement joins TRBV19 to TRBJ2-6; 7 bases are a match to TRBD1. Germline assignment: CDR1 LNHDA and CDR2 SQIVND (reference sequence). The V and J ends lost 6 bases and 3 bases, in that order; junction bases with no gene match: 5. This CDR3 is built from 15 residues. The CDR3: CASRRQGFGANVLTF. CDR3 coding DNA: TGTGCCAGTAGAAGACAGGGATTTGGGGCCAACGTCCTGACTTTC.

The chain links TRBV7-2 to TRBJ1-2; D remains ambiguous. V shed 4 bases and J shed 2 bases, with 8 bases lying between them. This CDR3 comprises 13 residues. CDR1 SGHTA and CDR2 FQGNSA come from the germline V gene. CDR3 in amino acids: CASSSDTNYGYTF. As DNA, the CDR3 is TGTGCCAGCAGCTCAGACACGAACTATGGCTACACCTTC.

Note on this clone: One end of the junction is discordant with germline, which a read error may explain. The chain is built from TRBV28 and TRBJ2-3; a weak D match, TRBD2 (6 bases). Germline V gene lookup returns CDR1 MDHEN and CDR2 SYDVKM. This CDR3 has 15 amino acids. The DNA for the CDR3 is TGTGCCAGCAATTTAGGCGGAGGGGGCACAGATACGCAGTATTTT. Translated: CASNLGGGGTDTQYF.

This chain connects TRBV7-9 to TRBJ2-5; the D gene is possibly TRBD2 (5 bases). Germline CDR1 SEHNR, CDR2 FQNEAQ (reference sequence). Trimming took 0 bases from V and 5 from J, leaving 7 bases between them. The CDR3 sequence is 13 residues long. The CDR3 DNA reads as TGTGCCAGCAGCTTAGCAGCGGAGGAGACCCAGTACTTC. Translation gives CASSLAAEETQYF.